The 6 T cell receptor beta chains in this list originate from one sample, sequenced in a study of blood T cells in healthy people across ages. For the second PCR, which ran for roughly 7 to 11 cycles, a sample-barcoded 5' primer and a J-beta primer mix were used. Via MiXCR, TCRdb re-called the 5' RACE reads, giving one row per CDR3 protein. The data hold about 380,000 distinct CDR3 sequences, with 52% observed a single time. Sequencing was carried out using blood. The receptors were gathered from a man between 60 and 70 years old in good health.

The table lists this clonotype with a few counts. CDR3 protein: CACLRQGKDTQYF. CDR3 DNA: TGTGCCTGCCTCCGACAGGGAAAAGATACGCAGTATTTT. V usage is TRBV30 and J usage is TRBJ2-3, with 7 bases aligning to TRBD1. The germline CDR1 and CDR2 sequences are GTSNPN and SVGIG (reference sequence). The CDR3 runs 13 residues. With 6 bases clipped from V and 5 bases from J, the junction kept 8 bases outside the gene matches.

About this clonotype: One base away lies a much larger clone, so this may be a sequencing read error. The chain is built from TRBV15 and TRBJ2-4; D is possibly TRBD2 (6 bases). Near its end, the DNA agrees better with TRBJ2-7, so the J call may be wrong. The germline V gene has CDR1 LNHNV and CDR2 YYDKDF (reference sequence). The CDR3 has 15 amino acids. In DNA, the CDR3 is TGTGCCACCAGCAGAGTCGGGACTGCCTCCTACGAGCAGTACTTC. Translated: CATSRVGTASYEQYF.

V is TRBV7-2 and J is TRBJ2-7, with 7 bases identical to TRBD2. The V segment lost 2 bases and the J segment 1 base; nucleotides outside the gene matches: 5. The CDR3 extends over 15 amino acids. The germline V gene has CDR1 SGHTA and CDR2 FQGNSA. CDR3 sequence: CASSLQRGRSYEQYF. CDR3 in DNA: TGTGCCAGCAGCTTACAGCGGGGCCGTTCCTACGAGCAGTACTTC.

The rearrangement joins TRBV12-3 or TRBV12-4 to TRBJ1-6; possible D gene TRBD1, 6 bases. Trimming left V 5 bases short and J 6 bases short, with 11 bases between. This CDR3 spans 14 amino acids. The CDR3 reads CASSAGQFNSPLHF. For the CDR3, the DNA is TGTGCCAGCAGTGCAGGACAGTTTAATTCACCCCTCCACTTT.

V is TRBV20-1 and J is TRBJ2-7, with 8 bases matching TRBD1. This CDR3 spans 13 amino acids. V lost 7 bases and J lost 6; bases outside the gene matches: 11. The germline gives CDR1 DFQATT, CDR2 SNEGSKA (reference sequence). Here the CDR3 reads CSGSGTGFGEQYF. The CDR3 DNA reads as TGCAGTGGTTCCGGGACAGGCTTCGGCGAGCAGTACTTC.

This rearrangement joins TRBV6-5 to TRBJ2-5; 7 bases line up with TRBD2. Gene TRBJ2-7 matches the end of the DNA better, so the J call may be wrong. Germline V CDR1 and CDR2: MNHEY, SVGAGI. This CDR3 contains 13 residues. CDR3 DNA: TGTGCCAGCAGGAAATCGGGGGGCTACGAGCAGTACTTC. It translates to CASRKSGGYEQYF.